This T cell receptor beta chain derives from a study of T cell responses to AZD1222 COVID-19 vaccine. CDR3 length equals 12 residues. Whole-study findings and limits: Repertoire sampling was restricted to post-peak T cell response timepoints. Spike-specific TCR depth and breadth grew after two AZD1222 doses. Distributed over spike, vaccine-associated CD4 TCRs predominated at 160-218 and 743-854.

The repertoire was sequenced with immunoSEQ multiplex PCR; TCRdb's copy has only in-frame clones and lacks some. The table shows about 140,000 clones, with 85% to 95% occurring only once. As for this clone: Antigen: not known.

The sequencing here drew on peripheral blood, taken on day 0 of AZD1222 vaccination. V gene TRBV21-1 combines with J gene TRBJ1-2. TRBV21-1 is marked as a pseudogene. The sequence came from an adult in good health. The CDR3 loop reads CATFLGRYGYTF. Here the CDR3 DNA reads TGTGCCACCTTCCTAGGGCGGTATGGCTACACCTTC.